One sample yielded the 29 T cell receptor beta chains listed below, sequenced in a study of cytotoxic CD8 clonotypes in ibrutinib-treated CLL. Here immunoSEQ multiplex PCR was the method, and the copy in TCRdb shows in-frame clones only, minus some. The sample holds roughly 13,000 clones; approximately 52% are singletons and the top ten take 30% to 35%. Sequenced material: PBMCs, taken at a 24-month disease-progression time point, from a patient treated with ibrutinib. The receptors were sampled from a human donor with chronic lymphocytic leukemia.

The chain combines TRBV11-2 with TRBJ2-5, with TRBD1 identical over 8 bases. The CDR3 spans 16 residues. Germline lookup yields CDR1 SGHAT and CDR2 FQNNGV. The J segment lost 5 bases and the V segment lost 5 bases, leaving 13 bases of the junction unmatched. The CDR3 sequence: CASSQVDRGGRETQYF. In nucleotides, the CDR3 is TGTGCCAGCAGCCAGGTTGACAGGGGTGGGAGGGAGACCCAGTACTTC.

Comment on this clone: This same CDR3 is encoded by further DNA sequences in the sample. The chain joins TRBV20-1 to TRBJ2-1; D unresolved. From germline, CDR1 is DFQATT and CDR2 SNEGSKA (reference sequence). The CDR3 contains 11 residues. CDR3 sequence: CSALAYNEQFF. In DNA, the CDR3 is TGCAGCGCCCTAGCCTACAATGAGCAGTTCTTC.

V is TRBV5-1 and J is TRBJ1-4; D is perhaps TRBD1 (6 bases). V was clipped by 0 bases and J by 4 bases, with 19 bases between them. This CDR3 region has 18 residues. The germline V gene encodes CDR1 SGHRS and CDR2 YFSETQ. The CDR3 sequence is CASSLGTAVLIRNEKLFF. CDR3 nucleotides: TGCGCCAGCAGCTTGGGGACAGCCGTACTCATTCGTAATGAAAAACTGTTTTTT.

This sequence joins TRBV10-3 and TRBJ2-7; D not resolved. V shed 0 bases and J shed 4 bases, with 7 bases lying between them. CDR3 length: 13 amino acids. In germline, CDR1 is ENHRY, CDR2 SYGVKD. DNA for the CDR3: TGTGCCATCAGTGAGTCAAAGGGTTACGAGCAGTACTTC. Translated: CAISESKGYEQYF.

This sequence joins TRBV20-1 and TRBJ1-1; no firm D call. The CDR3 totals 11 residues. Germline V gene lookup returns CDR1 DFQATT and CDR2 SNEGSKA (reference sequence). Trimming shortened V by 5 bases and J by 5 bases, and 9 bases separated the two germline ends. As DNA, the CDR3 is TGCAGTGCTCCTCTGCAAACTGAAGCTTTCTTT. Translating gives CSAPLQTEAFF.

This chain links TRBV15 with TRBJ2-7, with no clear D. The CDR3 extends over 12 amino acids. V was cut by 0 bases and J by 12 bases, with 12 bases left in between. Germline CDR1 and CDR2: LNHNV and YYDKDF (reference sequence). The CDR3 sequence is CATSRDVGRGYF. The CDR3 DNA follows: TGTGCCACCAGCAGAGACGTCGGCCGAGGGTACTTC.

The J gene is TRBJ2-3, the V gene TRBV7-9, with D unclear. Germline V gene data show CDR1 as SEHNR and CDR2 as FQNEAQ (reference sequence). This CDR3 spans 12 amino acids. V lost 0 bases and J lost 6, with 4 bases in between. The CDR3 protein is CASSLASDTQYF. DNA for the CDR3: TGTGCCAGCAGCTTAGCGTCCGATACGCAGTATTTT.

The CDR3 loop reads CASSLEGANYGYTF. The CDR3 bases are TGTGCCAGCAGCTTGGAGGGGGCTAACTATGGCTACACCTTC. The chain recombines TRBV5-4 with TRBJ1-2; D may be TRBD1 (6 bases). The CDR3 contains 14 residues. V was pared by 0 bases and J by 0 bases, with 6 bases between. Germline V gene lookup returns CDR1 SGHNT and CDR2 YYREEE (reference sequence).

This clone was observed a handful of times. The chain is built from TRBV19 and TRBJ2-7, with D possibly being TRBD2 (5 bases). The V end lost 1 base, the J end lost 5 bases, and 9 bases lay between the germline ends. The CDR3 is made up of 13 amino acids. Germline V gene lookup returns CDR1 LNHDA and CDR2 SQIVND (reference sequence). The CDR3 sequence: CASSIGDGNEQYF. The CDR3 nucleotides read TGTGCCAGTAGTATAGGTGACGGGAACGAGCAGTACTTC.

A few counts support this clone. CDR3 sequence (DNA): TGTGCCAGCAGGTCCGGAGGTGGCTACAATGAGCAGTTCTTC. Translation: CASRSGGGYNEQFF. V usage is TRBV5-6 and J usage is TRBJ2-1, with a weak D call TRBD2 (5 bases). CDR3 length: 14 residues. Germline-derived CDR1 and CDR2 are SGHDT and YYEEEE. The V end was cut by 5 bases, the J end by 3 bases, with 12 bases between.

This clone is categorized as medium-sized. The CDR3 here is CASSSWGTNTEAFF. The CDR3 DNA sequence: TGCGCCAGCAGCTCATGGGGGACCAACACTGAAGCTTTCTTT. This rearrangement joins TRBV5-1 to TRBJ1-1; tentative D call: TRBD1 (5 bases). Trimming took 3 bases from V and 2 from J, leaving 11 bases between them. Germline-derived CDR1 and CDR2 are SGHRS and YFSETQ. The CDR3 extends over 14 amino acids.

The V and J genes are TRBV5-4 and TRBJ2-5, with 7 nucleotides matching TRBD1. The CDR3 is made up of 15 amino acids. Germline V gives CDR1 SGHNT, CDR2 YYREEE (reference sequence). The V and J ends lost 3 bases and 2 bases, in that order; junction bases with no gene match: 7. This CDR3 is CASSSGQRVQETQYF. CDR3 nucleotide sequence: TGTGCCAGCAGCTCGGGACAGAGAGTACAAGAGACCCAGTACTTC.

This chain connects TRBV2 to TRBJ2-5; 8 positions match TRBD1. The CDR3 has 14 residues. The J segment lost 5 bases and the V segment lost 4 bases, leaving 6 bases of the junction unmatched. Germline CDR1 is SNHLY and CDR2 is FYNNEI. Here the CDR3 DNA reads TGTGCCAGCAGTGCGACAGGGGATGACGAGACCCAGTACTTC. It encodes CASSATGDDETQYF.

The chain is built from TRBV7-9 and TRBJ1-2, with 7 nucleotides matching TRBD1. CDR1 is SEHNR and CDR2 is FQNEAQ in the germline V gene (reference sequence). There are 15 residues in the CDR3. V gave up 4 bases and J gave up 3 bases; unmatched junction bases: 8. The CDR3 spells CASSSKGGRDYGYTF. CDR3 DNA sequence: TGTGCCAGCAGCTCTAAAGGGGGCAGGGACTATGGCTACACCTTC. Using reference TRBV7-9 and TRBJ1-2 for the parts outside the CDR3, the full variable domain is DTGVSQNPRHKITKRGQNVTFRCDPISEHNRLYWYRQTLGQGPEFLTYFQNEAQLEKSRLLSDRFSAERPKGSFSTLEIQRTEQGDSAMYLCASSSKGGRDYGYTFGSGTRLTVV.

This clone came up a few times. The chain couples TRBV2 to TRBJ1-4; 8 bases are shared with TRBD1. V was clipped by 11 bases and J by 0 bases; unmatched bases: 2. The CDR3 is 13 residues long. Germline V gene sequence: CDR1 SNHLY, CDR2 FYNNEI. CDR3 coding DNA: TGTGCCGGACAGGGAACAACTAATGAAAAACTGTTTTTT. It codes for CAGQGTTNEKLFF.

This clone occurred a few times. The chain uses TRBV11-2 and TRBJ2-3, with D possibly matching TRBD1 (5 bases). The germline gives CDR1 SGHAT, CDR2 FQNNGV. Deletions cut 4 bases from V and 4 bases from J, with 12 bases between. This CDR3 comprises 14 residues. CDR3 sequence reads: CASSSSDSPDTQYF. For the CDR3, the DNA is TGTGCCAGCAGCTCCTCCGACAGCCCAGATACGCAGTATTTT.

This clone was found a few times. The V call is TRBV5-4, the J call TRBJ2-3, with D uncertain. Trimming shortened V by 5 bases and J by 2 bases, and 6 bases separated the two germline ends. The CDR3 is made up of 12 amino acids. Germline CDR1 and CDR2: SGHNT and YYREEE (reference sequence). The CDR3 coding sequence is TGTGCCAGCAGGAGCCTCACAGATACGCAGTATTTT. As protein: CASRSLTDTQYF.

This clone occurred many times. The CDR3 bases are TGTGCCGGCTTCGCAACAGAGAACACTGAAGCTTTCTTT. Amino acids: CAGFATENTEAFF. The gene calls are TRBV7-9 and TRBJ1-1; D remains ambiguous. Germline V gene sequence: CDR1 SEHNR, CDR2 FQNEAQ (reference sequence). The CDR3 consists of 13 residues. Trimming took 11 bases from V and 1 from J, leaving 14 bases between them.

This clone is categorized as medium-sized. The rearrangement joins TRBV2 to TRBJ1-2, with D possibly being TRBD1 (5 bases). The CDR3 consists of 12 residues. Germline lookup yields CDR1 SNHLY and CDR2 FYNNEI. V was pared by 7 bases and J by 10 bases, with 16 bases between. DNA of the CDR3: TGTGCCAGCACCCGGGGGGAGACGTACTACACCTTC. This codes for CASTRGETYYTF.

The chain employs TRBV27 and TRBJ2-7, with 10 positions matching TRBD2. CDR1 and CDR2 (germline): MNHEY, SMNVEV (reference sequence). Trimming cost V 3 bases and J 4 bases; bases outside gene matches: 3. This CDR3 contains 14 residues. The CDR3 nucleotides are TGTGCCAGCAGTTTTAGCGGGGGGCGATACGAGCAGTACTTC. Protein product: CASSFSGGRYEQYF.

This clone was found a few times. CDR3 protein: CASSHGSTNEKLFF. The CDR3 nucleotides are TGCGCCAGCAGCCACGGATCCACTAATGAAAAACTGTTTTTT. The chain carries TRBV5-1 and TRBJ1-4; D is ambiguous. The germline gives CDR1 SGHRS, CDR2 YFSETQ. Deletions cut 4 bases from V and 2 bases from J, with 9 bases between. The CDR3 consists of 14 residues.

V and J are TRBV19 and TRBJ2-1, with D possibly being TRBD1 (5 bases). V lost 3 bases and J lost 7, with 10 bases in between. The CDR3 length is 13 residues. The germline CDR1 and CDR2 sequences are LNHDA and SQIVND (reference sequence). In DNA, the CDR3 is TGTGCCAGTAGTATTACCAGGGCGAATGAGCAGTTCTTC. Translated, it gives CASSITRANEQFF.

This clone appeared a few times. The CDR3 reads CASSLSPASSSGNTIYF. The CDR3 coding sequence is TGTGCCAGCAGCTTATCCCCCGCGTCAAGCTCTGGAAACACCATATATTTT. This sequence joins TRBV7-7 and TRBJ1-3, with unresolved D. V shed 2 bases and J shed 0 bases, with 14 bases lying between them. The CDR3 totals 17 residues. Germline CDR1 SSHAT, CDR2 FNYEAQ (reference sequence).

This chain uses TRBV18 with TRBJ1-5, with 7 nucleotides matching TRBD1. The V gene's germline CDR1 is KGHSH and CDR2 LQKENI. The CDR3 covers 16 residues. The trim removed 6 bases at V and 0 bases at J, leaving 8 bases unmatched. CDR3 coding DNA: TGTGCCAGCTCGAGACGGGACAGATCTAGCAATCAGCCCCAGCATTTT. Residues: CASSRRDRSSNQPQHF.

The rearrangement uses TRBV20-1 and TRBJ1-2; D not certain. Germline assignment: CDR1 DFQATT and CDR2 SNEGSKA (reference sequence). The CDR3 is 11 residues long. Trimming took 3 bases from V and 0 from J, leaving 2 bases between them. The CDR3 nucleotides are TGCAGTGCTAGCCCTAACTATGGCTACACCTTC. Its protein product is CSASPNYGYTF.

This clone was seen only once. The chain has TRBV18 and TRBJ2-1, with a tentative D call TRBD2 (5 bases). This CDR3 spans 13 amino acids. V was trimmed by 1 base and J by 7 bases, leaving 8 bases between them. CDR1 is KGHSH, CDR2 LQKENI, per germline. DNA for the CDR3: TGTGCCAGCTCACCACTACGGGAAAATGAGCAGTTCTTC. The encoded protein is CASSPLRENEQFF.

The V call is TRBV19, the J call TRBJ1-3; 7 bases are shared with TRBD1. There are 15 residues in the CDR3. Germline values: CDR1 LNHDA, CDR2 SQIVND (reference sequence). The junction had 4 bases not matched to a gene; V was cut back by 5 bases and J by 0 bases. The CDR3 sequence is CASSATGHSGNTIYF. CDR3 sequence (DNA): TGTGCCAGTAGTGCGACAGGGCACTCTGGAAACACCATATATTTT.

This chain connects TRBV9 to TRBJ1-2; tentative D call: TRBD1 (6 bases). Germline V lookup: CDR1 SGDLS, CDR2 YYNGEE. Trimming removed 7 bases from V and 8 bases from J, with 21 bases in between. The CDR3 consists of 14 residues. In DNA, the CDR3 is TGTGCCAGCTCACCCGGGGGGGGCGCAAGGGGCTACACCTTC. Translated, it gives CASSPGGGARGYTF.

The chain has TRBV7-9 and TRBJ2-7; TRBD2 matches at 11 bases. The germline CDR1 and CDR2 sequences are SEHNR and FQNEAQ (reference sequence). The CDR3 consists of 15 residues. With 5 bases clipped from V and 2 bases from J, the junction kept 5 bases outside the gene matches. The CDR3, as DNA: TGTGCCAGCAGCCCTTCTAGCGGGGGGACCTACGAGCAGTACTTC. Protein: CASSPSSGGTYEQYF.